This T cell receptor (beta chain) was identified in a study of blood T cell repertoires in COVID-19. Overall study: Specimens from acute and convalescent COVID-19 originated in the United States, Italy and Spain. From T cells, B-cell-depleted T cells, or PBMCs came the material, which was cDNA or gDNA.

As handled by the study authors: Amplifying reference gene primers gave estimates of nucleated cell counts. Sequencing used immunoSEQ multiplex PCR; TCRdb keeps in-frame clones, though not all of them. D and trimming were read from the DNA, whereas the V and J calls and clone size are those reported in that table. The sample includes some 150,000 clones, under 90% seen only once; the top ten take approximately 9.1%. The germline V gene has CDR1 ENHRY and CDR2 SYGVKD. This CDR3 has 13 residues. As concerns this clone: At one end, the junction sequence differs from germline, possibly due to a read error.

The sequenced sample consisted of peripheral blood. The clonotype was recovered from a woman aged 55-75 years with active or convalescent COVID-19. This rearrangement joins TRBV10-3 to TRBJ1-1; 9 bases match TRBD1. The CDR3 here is CAITTGGNNEAFF. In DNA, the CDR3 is TGTGCCATCACGACAGGGGGTAACAATGAAGCTTTCTTT.